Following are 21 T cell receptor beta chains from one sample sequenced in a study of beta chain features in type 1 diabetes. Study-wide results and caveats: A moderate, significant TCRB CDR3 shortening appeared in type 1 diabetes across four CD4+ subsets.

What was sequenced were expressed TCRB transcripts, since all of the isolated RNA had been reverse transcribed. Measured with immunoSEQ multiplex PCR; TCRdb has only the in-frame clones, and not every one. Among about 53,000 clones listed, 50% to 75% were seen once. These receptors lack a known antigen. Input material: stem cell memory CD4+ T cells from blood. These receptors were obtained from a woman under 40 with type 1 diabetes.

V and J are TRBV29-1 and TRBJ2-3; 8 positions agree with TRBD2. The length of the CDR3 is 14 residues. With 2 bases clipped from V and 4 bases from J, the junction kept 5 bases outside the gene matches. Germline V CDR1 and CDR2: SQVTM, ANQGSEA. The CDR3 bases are TGCAGCGTTGAAATCCCAGCGGGAGCAGATACGCAGTATTTT. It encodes CSVEIPAGADTQYF.

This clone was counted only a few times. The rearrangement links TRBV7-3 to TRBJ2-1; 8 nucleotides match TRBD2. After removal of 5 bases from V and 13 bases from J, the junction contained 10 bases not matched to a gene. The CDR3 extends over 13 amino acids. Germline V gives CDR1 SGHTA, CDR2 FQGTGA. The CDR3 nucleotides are TGTGCCAGCAGCCCCGAAGACGGGAGGGGCCAGTTCTTC. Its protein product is CASSPEDGRGQFF. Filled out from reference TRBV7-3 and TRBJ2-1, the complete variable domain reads GAGVSQTPSNKVTEKGKYVELRCDPISGHTALYWYRQSLGQGPEFLIYFQGTGAADDSGLPNDRFFAVRPEGSVSTLKIQRTERGDSAVYLCASSPEDGRGQFFGPGTRLTVL.

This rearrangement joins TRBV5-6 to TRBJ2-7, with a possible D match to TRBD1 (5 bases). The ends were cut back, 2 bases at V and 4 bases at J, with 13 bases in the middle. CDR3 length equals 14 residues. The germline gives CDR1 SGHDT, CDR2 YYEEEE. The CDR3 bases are TGTGCCAGCAGCTTTGGGCAGGGTGGGTACGAGCAGTACTTC. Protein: CASSFGQGGYEQYF.

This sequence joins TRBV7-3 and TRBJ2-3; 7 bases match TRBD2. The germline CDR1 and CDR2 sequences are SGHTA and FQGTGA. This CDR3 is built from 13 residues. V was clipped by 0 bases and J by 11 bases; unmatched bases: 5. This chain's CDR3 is CASSLTKAGVQYF. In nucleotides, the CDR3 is TGTGCCAGCAGCTTAACGAAGGCGGGGGTGCAGTATTTT.

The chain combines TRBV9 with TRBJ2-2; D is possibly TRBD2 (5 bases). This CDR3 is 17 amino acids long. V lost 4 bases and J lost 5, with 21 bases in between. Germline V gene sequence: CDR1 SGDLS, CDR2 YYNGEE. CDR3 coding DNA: TGTGCCAGCAGCCCGCGGTCCGATAGTCTAGCTACCGGGGAGCTGTTTTTT. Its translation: CASSPRSDSLATGELFF.

The chain's CDR3 is CASSDHSYGYTF. CDR3 nucleotides: TGTGCCAGCAGTGATCACAGCTATGGCTACACCTTC. J is TRBJ1-2 and V is TRBV25-1, with unresolved D. Trimming left V 3 bases short and J 4 bases short, with 6 bases between. The CDR3 sequence is 12 residues long. Germline V gives CDR1 MGHDK, CDR2 SYGVNS.

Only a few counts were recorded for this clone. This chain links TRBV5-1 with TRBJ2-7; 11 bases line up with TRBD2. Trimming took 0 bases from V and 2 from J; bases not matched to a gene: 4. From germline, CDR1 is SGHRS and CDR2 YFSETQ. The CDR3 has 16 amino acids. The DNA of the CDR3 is TGCGCCAGCAGCTTGGGGGCACTAGCGGGGGCCTACGAGCAGTACTTC. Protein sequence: CASSLGALAGAYEQYF.

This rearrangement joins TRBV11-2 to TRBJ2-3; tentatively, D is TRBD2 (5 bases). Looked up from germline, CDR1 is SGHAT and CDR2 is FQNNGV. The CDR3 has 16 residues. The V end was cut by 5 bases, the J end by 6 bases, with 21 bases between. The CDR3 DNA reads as TGTGCCAGCAGCAACGCCCGGGATCTTAATGTGGATACGCAGTATTTT. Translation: CASSNARDLNVDTQYF. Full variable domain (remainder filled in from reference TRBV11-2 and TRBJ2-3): EAGVAQSPRYKIIEKRQSVAFWCNPISGHATLYWYQQILGQGPKLLIQFQNNGVVDDSQLPKDRFSAERLKGVDSTLKIQPAKLEDSAVYLCASSNARDLNVDTQYFGPGTRLTVL.

CDR3 in amino acids: CSVEEPSPGTQYF. Here the CDR3 DNA reads TGCAGCGTTGAAGAGCCCTCACCGGGTACGCAGTATTTT. The V gene is TRBV29-1, the J gene TRBJ2-3; D not resolved. The germline gives CDR1 SQVTM, CDR2 ANQGSEA. V gave up 0 bases and J gave up 8 bases, with 12 bases separating them. This CDR3 spans 13 amino acids.

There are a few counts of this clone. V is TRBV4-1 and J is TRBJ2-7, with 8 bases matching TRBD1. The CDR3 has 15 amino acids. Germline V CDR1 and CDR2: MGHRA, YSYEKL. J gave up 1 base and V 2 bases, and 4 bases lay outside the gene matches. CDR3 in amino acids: CASSQQTGDSYEQYF. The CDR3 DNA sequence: TGCGCCAGCAGCCAACAGACAGGGGATTCCTACGAGCAGTACTTC.

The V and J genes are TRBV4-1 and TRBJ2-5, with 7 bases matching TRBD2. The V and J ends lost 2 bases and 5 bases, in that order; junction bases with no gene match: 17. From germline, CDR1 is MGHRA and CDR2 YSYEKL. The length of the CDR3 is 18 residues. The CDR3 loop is CASSQRSGQAGDDETQYF. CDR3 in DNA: TGCGCCAGCAGCCAAAGGAGCGGCCAGGCGGGAGACGACGAGACCCAGTACTTC.

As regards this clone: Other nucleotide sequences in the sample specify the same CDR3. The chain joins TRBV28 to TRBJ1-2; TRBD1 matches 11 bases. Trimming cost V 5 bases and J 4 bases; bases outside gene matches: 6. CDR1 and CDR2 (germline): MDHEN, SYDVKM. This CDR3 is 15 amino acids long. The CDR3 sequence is CASSLGTGGSYGYTF. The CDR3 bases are TGTGCCAGCAGTCTAGGGACAGGGGGGAGCTATGGCTACACCTTC.

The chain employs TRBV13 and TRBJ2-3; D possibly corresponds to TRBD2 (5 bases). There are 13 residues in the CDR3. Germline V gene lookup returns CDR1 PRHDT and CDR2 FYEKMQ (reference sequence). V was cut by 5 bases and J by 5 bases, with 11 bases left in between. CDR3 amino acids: CASSPGREDTQYF. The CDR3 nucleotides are TGTGCCAGCAGCCCCGGCCGGGAAGATACGCAGTATTTT. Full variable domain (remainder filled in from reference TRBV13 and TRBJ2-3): AAGVIQSPRHLIKEKRETATLKCYPIPRHDTVYWYQQGPGQDPQFLISFYEKMQSDKGSIPDRFSAQQFSDYHSELNMSSLELGDSALYFCASSPGREDTQYFGPGTRLTVL.

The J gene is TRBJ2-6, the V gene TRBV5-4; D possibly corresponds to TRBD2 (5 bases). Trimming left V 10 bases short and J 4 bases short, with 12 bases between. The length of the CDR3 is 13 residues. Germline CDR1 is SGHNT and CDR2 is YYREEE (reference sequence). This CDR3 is CAGSLSGANVLTF. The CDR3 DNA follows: TGTGCCGGGAGTTTGTCAGGGGCCAACGTCCTGACTTTC.

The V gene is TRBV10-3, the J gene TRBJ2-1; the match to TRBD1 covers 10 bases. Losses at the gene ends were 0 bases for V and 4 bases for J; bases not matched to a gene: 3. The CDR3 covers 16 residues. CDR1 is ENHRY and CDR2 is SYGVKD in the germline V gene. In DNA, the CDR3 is TGTGCCATCAGTGAGTCGTGGGACAGGGGATACAATGAGCAGTTCTTC. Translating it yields CAISESWDRGYNEQFF.

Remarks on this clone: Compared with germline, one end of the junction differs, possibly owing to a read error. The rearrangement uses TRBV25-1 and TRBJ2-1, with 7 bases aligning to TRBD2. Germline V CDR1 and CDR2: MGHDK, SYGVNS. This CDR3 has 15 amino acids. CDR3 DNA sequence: TGTGCCAGCAGTGAAGGGGGGGACTCCCACAATGAGCAGTTCTTC. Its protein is CASSEGGDSHNEQFF.

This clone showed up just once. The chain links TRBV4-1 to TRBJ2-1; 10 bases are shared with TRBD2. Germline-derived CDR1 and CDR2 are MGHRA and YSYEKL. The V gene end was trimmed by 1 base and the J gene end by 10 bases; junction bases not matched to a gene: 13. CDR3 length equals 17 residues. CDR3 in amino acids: CASSQGRVASGSEEQFF. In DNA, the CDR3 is TGCGCCAGCAGCCAAGGAAGAGTGGCTAGCGGGAGTGAAGAGCAGTTCTTC.

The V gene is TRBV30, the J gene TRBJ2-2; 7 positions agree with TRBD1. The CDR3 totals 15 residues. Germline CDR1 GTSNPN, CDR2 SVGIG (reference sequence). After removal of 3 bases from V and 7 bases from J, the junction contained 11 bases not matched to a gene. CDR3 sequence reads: CAWRVGDSDFGELFF. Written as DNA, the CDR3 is TGTGCCTGGAGGGTGGGGGACAGCGATTTCGGGGAGCTGTTTTTT.

The CDR3 reads CARNRETQYF. The CDR3, as DNA: TGTGCCAGAAACAGGGAGACCCAGTACTTC. The chain recombines TRBV7-5 with TRBJ2-5; TRBD1 is the table's D call, not checked against the DNA. TRBV7-5 is classified as a pseudogene. The CDR3 runs to 10 residues.

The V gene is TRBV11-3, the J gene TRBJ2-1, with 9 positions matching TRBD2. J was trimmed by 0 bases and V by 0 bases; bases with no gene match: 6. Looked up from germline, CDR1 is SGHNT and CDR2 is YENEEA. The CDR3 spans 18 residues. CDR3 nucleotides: TGTGCCAGCAGCTTAGAGGGGACTAGCTGGAGCTCCTACAATGAGCAGTTCTTC. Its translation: CASSLEGTSWSSYNEQFF.

CDR3: CASSLTVNTEAFF. The CDR3 coding sequence is TGCGCCAGCAGTCTAACGGTGAACACTGAAGCTTTCTTT. The chain joins TRBV10-1 to TRBJ1-1, with no clear D. The CDR3 has 13 amino acids. Trimming took 5 bases from V and 0 from J, leaving 7 bases between them. Germline lookup yields CDR1 WNHNN and CDR2 SYGVQD (reference sequence).